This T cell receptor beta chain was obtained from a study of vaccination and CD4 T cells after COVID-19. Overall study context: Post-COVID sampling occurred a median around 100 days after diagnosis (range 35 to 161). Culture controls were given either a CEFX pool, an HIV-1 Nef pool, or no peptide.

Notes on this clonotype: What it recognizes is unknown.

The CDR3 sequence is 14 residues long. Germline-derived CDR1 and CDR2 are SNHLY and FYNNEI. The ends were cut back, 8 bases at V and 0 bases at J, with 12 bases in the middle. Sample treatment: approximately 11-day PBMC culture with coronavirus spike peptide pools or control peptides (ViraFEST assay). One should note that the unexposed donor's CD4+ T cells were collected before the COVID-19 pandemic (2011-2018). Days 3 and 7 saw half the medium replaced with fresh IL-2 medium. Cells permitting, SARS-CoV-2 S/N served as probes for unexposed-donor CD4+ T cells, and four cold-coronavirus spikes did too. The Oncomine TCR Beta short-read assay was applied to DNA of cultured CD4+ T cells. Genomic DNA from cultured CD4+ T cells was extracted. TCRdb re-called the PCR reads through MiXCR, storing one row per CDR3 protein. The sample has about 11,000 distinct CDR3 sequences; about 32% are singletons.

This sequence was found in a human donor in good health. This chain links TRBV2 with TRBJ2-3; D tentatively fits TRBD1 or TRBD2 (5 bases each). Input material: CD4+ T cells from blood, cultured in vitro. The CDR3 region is CASGMGVSTDTQYF. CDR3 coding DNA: TGTGCCAGCGGAATGGGGGTTAGCACAGATACGCAGTATTTT.